The source of this T cell receptor beta chain is a study of shared clonotypes between healthy human individuals. For the study at large: A couple of female and three male donors aged 18 to 49 were enrolled.

TCRdb's copy holds only in-frame clones and misses some; the assay was immunoSEQ multiplex PCR. The sample holds 1.6 million or so clones, over 95% seen once. The TCR comes from a man aged 30 to 39 in good health. Sequenced: naive CD4+ T cells sorted from blood. Regarding subset: CD45RA+ positively selected.

Here the CDR3 reads CASTRQGFGGYTF. In DNA, the CDR3 is TGTGCCAGCACCCGACAGGGTTTTGGTGGCTACACCTTC. The chain combines TRBV27 with TRBJ1-2; 7 bases line up with TRBD1. CDR1 and CDR2 (germline): MNHEY, SMNVEV (reference sequence). This CDR3 has 13 amino acids. The V gene end was trimmed by 7 bases and the J gene end by 7 bases; junction bases not matched to a gene: 9.